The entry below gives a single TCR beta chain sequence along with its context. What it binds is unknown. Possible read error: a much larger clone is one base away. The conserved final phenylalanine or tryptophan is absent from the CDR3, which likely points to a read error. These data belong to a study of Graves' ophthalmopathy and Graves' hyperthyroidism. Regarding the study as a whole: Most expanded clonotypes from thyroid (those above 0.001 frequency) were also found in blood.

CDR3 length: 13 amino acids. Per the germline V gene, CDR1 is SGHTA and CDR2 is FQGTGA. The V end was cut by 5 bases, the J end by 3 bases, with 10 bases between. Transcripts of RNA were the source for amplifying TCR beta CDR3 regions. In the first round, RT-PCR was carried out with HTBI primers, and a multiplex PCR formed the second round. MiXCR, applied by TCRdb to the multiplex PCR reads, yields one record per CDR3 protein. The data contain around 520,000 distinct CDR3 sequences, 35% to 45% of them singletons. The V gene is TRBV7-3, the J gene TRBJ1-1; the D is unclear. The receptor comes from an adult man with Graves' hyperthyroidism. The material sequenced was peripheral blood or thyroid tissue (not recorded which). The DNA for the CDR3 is TGTGCCAGCAGCGCGGACGGGGACACTGAAGCTTTCCTT. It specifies CASSADGDTEAFL.